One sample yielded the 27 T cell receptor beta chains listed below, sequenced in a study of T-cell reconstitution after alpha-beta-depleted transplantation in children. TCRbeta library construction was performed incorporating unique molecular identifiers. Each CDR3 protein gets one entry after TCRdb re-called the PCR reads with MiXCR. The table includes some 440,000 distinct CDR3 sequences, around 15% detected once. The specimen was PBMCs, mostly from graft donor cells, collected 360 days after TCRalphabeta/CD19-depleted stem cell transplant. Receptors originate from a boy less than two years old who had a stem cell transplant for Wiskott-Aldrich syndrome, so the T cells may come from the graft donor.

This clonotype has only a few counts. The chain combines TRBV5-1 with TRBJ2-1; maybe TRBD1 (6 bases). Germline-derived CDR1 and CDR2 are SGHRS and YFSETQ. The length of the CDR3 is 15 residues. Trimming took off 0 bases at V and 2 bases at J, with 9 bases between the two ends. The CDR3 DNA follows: TGCGCCAGCAGCTTGGGAGGACAGCCCTACAATGAGCAGTTCTTC. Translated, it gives CASSLGGQPYNEQFF.

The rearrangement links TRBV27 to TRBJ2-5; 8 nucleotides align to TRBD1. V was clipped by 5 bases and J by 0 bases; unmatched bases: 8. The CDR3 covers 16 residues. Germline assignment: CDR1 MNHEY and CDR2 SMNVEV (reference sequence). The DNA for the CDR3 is TGTGCCAGCAGTGTCTCAGGGGGCTACTACCAAGAGACCCAGTACTTC. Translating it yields CASSVSGGYYQETQYF.

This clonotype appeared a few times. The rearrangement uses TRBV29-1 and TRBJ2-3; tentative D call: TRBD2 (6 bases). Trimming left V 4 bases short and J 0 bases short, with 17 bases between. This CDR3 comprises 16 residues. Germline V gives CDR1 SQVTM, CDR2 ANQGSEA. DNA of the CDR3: TGCAGCGTTGGGAGGGCTCGGAGTCTTAGCACAGATACGCAGTATTTT. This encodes CSVGRARSLSTDTQYF.

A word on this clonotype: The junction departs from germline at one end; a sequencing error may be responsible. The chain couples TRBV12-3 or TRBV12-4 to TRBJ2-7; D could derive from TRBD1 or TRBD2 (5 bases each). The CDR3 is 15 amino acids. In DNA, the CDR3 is TGTGCCAGCAGTTTATCCCTCGGGGCTGTCTACGAGCCGTACTTC. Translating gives CASSLSLGAVYEPYF.

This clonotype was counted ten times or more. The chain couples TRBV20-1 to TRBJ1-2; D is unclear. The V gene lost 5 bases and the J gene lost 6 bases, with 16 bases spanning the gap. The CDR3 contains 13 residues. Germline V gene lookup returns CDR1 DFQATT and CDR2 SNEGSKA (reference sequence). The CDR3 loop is CSAFSGFKDGYTF. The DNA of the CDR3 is TGCAGTGCTTTCAGTGGGTTTAAGGATGGCTACACCTTC.

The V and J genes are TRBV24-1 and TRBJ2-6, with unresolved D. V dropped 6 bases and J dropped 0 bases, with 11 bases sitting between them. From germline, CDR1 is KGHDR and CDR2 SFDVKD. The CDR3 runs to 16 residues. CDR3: CATSTKGSSGANVLTF. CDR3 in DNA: TGTGCCACCAGTACGAAGGGAAGCTCTGGGGCCAACGTCCTGACTTTC.

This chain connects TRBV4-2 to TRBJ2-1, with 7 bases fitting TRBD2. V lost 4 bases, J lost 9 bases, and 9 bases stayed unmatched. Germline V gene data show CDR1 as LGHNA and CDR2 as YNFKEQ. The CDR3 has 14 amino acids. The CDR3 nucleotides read TGTGCCAGCAGCCCACTCGCGGGGGATAGTGAGCAGTTCTTC. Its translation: CASSPLAGDSEQFF.

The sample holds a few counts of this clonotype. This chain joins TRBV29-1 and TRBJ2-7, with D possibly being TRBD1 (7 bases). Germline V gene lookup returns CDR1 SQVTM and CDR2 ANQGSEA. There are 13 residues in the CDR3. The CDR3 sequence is CSVLRDSSYEQYF. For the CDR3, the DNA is TGCAGTGTATTGCGGGACAGCTCCTACGAGCAGTACTTC.

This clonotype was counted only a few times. CDR3 DNA sequence: TGCAGTGCTAGAGCCGTTTCGGCAGGTTTGAACACTGAAGCTTTCTTT. Protein: CSARAVSAGLNTEAFF. The chain couples TRBV20-1 to TRBJ1-1, with D uncertain. This CDR3 is built from 16 residues. Germline V lookup: CDR1 DFQATT, CDR2 SNEGSKA (reference sequence). V was clipped by 1 base and J by 0 bases, with 15 bases between them.

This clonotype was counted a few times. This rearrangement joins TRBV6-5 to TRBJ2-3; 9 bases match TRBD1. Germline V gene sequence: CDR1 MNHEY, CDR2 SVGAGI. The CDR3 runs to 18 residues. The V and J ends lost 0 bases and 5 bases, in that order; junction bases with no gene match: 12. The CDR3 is CASSYSTILRDRVDTQYF. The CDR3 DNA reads TGTGCCAGCAGTTACTCGACAATTCTCCGGGACAGGGTAGATACGCAGTATTTT.

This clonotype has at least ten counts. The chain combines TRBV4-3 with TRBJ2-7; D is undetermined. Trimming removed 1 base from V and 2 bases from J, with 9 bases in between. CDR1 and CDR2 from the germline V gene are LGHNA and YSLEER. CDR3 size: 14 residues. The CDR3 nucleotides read TGCGCCAGCAGCCAAGGGTTAGGAACCTACGAGCAGTACTTC. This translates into CASSQGLGTYEQYF.

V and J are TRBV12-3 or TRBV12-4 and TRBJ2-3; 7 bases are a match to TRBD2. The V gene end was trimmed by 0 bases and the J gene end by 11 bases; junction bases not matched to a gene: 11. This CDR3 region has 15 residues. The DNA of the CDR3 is TGTGCCAGCAGTTTAGCCCCGCTCGGGACTACAAGGCAGTATTTT. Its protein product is CASSLAPLGTTRQYF.

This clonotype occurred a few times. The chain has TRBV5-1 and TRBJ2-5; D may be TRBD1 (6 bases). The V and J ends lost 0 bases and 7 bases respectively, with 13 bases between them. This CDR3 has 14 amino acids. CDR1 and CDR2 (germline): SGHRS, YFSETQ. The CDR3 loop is CASSLETGKRTQYF. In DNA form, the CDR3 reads TGCGCCAGCAGCTTGGAGACAGGCAAGAGGACCCAGTACTTC.

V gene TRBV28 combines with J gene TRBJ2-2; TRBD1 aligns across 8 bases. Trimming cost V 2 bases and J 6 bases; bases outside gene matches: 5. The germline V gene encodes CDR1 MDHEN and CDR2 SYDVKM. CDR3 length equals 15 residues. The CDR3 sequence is CASSLRQGFPGELFF. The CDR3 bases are TGTGCCAGCAGTTTAAGACAGGGGTTTCCCGGGGAGCTGTTTTTT.

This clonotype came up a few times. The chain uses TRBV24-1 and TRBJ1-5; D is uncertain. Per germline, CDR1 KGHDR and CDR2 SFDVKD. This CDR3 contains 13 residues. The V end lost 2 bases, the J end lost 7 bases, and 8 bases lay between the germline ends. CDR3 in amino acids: CATSDSGLQPQHF. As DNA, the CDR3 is TGTGCCACCAGTGATTCCGGACTGCAGCCCCAGCATTTT.

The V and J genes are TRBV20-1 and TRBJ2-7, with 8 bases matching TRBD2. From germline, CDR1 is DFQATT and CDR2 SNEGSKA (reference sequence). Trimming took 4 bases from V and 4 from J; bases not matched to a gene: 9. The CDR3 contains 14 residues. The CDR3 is CSATAAGDLYEQYF. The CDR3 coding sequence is TGCAGTGCTACAGCAGCGGGAGATCTATACGAGCAGTACTTC.

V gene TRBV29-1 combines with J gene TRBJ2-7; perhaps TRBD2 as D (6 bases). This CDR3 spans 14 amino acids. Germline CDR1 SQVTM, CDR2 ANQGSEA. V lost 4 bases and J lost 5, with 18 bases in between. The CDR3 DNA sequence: TGCAGCGTTGGGCCATCGTTCGGGAGCAACGAGCAGTACTTC. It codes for CSVGPSFGSNEQYF.

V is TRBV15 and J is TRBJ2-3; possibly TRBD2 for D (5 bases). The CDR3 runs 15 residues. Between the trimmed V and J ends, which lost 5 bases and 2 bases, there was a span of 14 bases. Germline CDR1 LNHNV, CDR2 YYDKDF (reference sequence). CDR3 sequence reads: CATSPEGTHTDTQYF. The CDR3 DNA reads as TGTGCCACCAGCCCAGAGGGCACCCACACAGATACGCAGTATTTT.

CDR3 amino acids: CASQPGGDEQFF. In DNA, the CDR3 is TGTGCCAGTCAACCGGGTGGCGATGAGCAGTTCTTC. The rearrangement uses TRBV6-2 or TRBV6-3 and TRBJ2-1; D remains unclear. The CDR3 is 12 residues long. CDR1 is MNHEY and CDR2 is SVGEGT in the germline V gene. The V end was cut by 9 bases, the J end by 8 bases, with 14 bases between.

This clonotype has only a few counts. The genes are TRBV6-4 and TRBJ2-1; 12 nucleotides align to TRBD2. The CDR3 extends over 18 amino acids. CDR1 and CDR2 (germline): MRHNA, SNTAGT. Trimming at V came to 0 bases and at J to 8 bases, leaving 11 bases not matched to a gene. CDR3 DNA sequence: TGTGCCAGCAGTGACTCGTTGGAAGGACTAGCGGGGTTCTATGAGCAGTTCTTC. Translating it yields CASSDSLEGLAGFYEQFF.

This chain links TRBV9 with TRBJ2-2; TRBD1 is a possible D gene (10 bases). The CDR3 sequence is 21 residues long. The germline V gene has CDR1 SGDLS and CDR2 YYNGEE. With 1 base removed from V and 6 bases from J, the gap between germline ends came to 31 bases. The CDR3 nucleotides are TGTGCCAGCAGCGTATCCAGACAGGGGGCCGGGCGGGAGGGCTCCCCCGGGGAGCTGTTTTTT. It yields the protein CASSVSRQGAGREGSPGELFF.

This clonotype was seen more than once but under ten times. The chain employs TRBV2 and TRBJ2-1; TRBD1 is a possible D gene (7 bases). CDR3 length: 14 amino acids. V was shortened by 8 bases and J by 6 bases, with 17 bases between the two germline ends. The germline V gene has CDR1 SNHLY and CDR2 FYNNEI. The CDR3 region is CASGPRQGGNEQFF. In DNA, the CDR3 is TGTGCCAGCGGGCCAAGACAGGGAGGCAATGAGCAGTTCTTC.

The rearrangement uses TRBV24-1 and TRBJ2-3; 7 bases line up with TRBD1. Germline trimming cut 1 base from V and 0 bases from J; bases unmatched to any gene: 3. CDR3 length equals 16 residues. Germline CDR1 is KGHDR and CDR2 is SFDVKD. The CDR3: CATSDLSGGSTDTQYF. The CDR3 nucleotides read TGTGCCACCAGTGATTTATCAGGGGGAAGCACAGATACGCAGTATTTT.

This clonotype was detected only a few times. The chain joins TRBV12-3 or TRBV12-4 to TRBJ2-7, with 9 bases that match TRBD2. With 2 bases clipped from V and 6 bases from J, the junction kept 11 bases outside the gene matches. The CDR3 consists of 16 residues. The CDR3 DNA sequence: TGTGCCAGCAGTTTACATATGGCTAGCGGGATCGCCGAGCAGTACTTC. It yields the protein CASSLHMASGIAEQYF.

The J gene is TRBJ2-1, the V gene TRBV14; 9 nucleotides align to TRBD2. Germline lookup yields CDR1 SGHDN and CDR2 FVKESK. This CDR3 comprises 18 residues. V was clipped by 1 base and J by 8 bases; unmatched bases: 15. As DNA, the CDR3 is TGTGCCAGCAGCCAAGTGCTTTGGGCGGGAGGGCCAATGGATGAGCAGTTCTTC. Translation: CASSQVLWAGGPMDEQFF. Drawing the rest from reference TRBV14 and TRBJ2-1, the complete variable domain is EAGVTQFPSHSVIEKGQTVTLRCDPISGHDNLYWYRRVMGKEIKFLLHFVKESKQDESGMPNNRFLAERTGGTYSTLKVQPAELEDSGVYFCASSQVLWAGGPMDEQFFGPGTRLTVL.

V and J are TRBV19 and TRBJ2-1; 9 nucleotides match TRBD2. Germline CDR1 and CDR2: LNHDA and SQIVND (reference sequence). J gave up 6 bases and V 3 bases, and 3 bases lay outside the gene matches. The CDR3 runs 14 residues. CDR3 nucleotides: TGTGCCAGTAGTATTTCAGCGGGAGGCAATGAGCAGTTCTTC. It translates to CASSISAGGNEQFF.

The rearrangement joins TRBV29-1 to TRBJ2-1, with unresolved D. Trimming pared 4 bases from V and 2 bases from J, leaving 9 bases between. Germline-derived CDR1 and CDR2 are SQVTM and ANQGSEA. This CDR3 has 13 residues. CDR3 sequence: CSVVAYPYNEQFF. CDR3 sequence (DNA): TGCAGCGTTGTTGCGTATCCCTACAATGAGCAGTTCTTC.